This passage covers 2 T cell receptor beta chains from one sample sequenced in a study of a mutant IDH1 vaccine in newly diagnosed glioma. Time point described: week 11, during vaccination. The vaccine gave 300 ug of a 20-mer mutant IDH1 peptide subcutaneously per dose. TCRdb's copy holds only in-frame clones and misses some; the assay was immunoSEQ multiplex PCR. The table lists 110,000 or so clones, around 90% of them singletons. Their target antigens are unknown. The material sequenced was PBMCs, taken from a glioma patient whose treatment included an IDH1 peptide vaccine. Every receptor here comes from a woman in her forties or fifties with glioma.

The rearrangement links TRBV30 to TRBJ1-2; no reliable D call. With 0 bases removed from V and 14 bases from J, the gap between germline ends came to 10 bases. CDR3 length: 10 amino acids. Germline lookup yields CDR1 GTSNPN and CDR2 SVGIG (reference sequence). The chain's CDR3 is CAWSVTAHTF. The CDR3 DNA reads as TGTGCCTGGAGTGTCACTGCGCATACCTTC.

The gene calls are TRBV19 and TRBJ2-2; 7 nucleotides match TRBD2. This CDR3 has 18 amino acids. The ends lost 5 bases at V and 0 bases at J; junction bases unmatched: 12. Germline CDR1 reads LNHDA; CDR2 reads SQIVND (reference sequence). CDR3 in amino acids: CASSSTRWGGTNTGELFF. The CDR3 region has the DNA TGTGCCAGTAGTTCCACCCGTTGGGGGGGGACGAACACCGGGGAGCTGTTTTTT.